The source of this T cell receptor beta chain is a study of control samples from healthy donors and cancer patients. Method: immunoSEQ multiplex PCR; TCRdb's copy keeps in-frame clones and lacks some. The table shows around 130,000 clones, with approximately 90% occurring only once. Trimming cost V 5 bases and J 5 bases, with 9 bases left between them. Germline CDR1 SEHNR, CDR2 FQNEAQ (reference sequence). This CDR3 comprises 12 residues. The sequencing sample was made of blood. The chain carries TRBV7-9 and TRBJ2-5; D is possibly TRBD1 (6 bases). This TCR was recovered from a man over 45 in good health. In DNA form, the CDR3 reads TGTGCCAGCAGCCCACAGGGCGAGACCCAGTACTTC. Its translation is CASSPQGETQYF.